This T cell receptor (beta chain) was captured by sequencing in a study of T cell responses to AZD1222 COVID-19 vaccine. Per germline, CDR1 LGHDT and CDR2 YNNKEL (reference sequence). V shed 4 bases and J shed 4 bases, with 14 bases lying between them. This CDR3 has 14 residues. The method was immunoSEQ multiplex PCR; TCRdb's version includes in-frame clones alone and lacks a portion of them. Of 150,000 to 200,000 clones in the sample, around 90% were seen once. Sequenced material: peripheral blood, taken on day 0 of AZD1222 vaccination. The sequence was obtained from an adult in good health. The genes are TRBV3-1 (or the pseudogene TRBV3-2) and TRBJ2-7, with D unresolved. This CDR3 reads CASSRAAGSYEQYF. CDR3 nucleotide sequence: TGTGCCAGCAGCCGGGCGGCTGGGTCGTACGAGCAGTACTTC.